Listed here are 25 T cell receptor beta chains from one sample, sequenced in a study of T cell responses to AZD1222 COVID-19 vaccine. The assay was immunoSEQ multiplex PCR, and TCRdb's table has in-frame clones only and misses some. The sample lists about 110,000 clones; roughly 92% were seen once. Sequencing was performed on peripheral blood, taken 28 days after the second AZD1222 dose. The origin of the receptors is an adult who received the AZD1222 COVID-19 vaccine.

This clone occurred once. The rearrangement joins TRBV7-9 to TRBJ1-1; TRBD1 might be the D (5 bases). This CDR3 region has 14 residues. The germline CDR1 and CDR2 sequences are SEHNR and FQNEAQ (reference sequence). Trimming shortened V by 6 bases and J by 11 bases, and 22 bases separated the two germline ends. The DNA for the CDR3 is TGTGCCAGCAGTCCTATCCCGGGACCCGGGTGGGCTTTCTTT. It translates to CASSPIPGPGWAFF. The entire variable domain, with the rest obtained from reference TRBV7-9 and TRBJ1-1, is as follows: DTGVSQNPRHKITKRGQNVTFRCDPISEHNRLYWYRQTLGQGPEFLTYFQNEAQLEKSRLLSDRFSAERPKGSFSTLEIQRTEQGDSAMYLCASSPIPGPGWAFFGQGTRLTVV.

The chain recombines TRBV4-2 with TRBJ2-5; 7 bases match TRBD1. The CDR3 sequence is 14 residues long. Trimming cost V 4 bases and J 1 base; bases outside gene matches: 3. Germline V gene data show CDR1 as LGHNA and CDR2 as YNFKEQ. CDR3 sequence reads: CASSLRDSQETQYF. CDR3 in DNA: TGTGCCAGCAGCCTCCGGGACAGCCAAGAGACCCAGTACTTC.

This chain uses TRBV5-5 with TRBJ2-2; D is uncertain. The CDR3 runs to 15 residues. CDR1 SGHKS and CDR2 YYEKEE come from the germline V gene (reference sequence). The V and J ends lost 0 bases and 4 bases respectively, with 10 bases between them. The CDR3 loop is CASSLVGRSTGELFF. CDR3 sequence (DNA): TGTGCCAGCAGCTTGGTTGGCCGATCCACCGGGGAGCTGTTTTTT.

The gene calls are TRBV6-4 and TRBJ2-3; 14 bases map to TRBD2. The CDR3 totals 16 residues. Germline lookup yields CDR1 MRHNA and CDR2 SNTAGT. V shed 5 bases, J shed 6 bases, and the junction held 7 bases outside the gene matches. The chain's CDR3 is CASSPGLAGGPDTQYF. The CDR3 DNA is TGTGCCAGCAGTCCCGGACTAGCGGGGGGCCCGGATACGCAGTATTTT.

About this clone itself: The sample contains more than one DNA sequence encoding this CDR3. DNA of the CDR3: TGTGCCAGCAGTTTTGCCAATCAGCCCCAGCATTTT. It translates to CASSFANQPQHF. The genes are TRBV12-3 or TRBV12-4 and TRBJ1-5, with no clear D. V was trimmed by 3 bases and J by 3 bases, leaving 3 bases between them. The CDR3 is made up of 12 amino acids.

A word on this clone: The same CDR3 also results from other DNA sequences found in this sample. The CDR3 here is CASSRTGDTEAFF. In DNA form, the CDR3 reads TGTGCCAGCAGTCGGACGGGGGACACTGAAGCTTTCTTT. This chain joins TRBV6-5 and TRBJ1-1; a weak D match, TRBD1 (5 bases). V lost 5 bases to trimming and J lost 3 bases, with 10 bases between them. The CDR3 has 13 amino acids. The germline CDR1 and CDR2 sequences are MNHEY and SVGAGI.

V gene TRBV30 combines with J gene TRBJ2-5; TRBD2 matches 7 bases. V lost 3 bases and J lost 9; bases outside the gene matches: 7. Germline-derived CDR1 and CDR2 are GTSNPN and SVGIG (reference sequence). This CDR3 region has 12 residues. The chain's CDR3 is CAWRSPGGAQYF. The CDR3 DNA follows: TGTGCCTGGAGGTCCCCTGGGGGGGCCCAGTACTTC.

This rearrangement joins TRBV12-3 or TRBV12-4 to TRBJ1-1, with unresolved D. V gave up 3 bases and J gave up 4 bases, with 9 bases separating them. This CDR3 region has 13 residues. Here the CDR3 reads CASSFNGGTEAFF. In DNA, the CDR3 is TGTGCCAGCAGTTTTAACGGAGGCACTGAAGCTTTCTTT.

The rearrangement joins TRBV6-5 to TRBJ1-6, with 8 bases matching TRBD1. V lost 6 bases and J lost 8; bases outside the gene matches: 0. Germline CDR1 and CDR2: MNHEY and SVGAGI. CDR3 length: 12 amino acids. The CDR3 protein is CASRQGDSPLHF. As DNA, the CDR3 is TGTGCCAGCAGACAGGGGGATTCACCCCTCCACTTT.

The V call is TRBV6-5, the J call TRBJ1-1; 8 nucleotides match TRBD1. The CDR3 sequence is 14 residues long. The V gene's germline CDR1 is MNHEY and CDR2 SVGAGI. V dropped 4 bases and J dropped 4; count of bases not matched to a gene: 5. The CDR3 DNA sequence: TGTGCCAGCAGTTCCACAGGGGGACCCACTGAAGCTTTCTTT. It is translated as CASSSTGGPTEAFF.

The J gene is TRBJ1-2, the V gene TRBV2; D ambiguous. Germline V gene lookup returns CDR1 SNHLY and CDR2 FYNNEI. This CDR3 has 13 amino acids. Trimming stripped 3 bases from V and 2 bases from J, with 7 bases between. This CDR3 is CASSEEANYGYTF. The CDR3 DNA reads as TGTGCCAGCAGTGAGGAGGCCAACTATGGCTACACCTTC. Combining the CDR3 with reference TRBV2 and TRBJ1-2 gives the whole variable domain EPEVTQTPSHQVTQMGQEVILRCVPISNHLYFYWYRQILGQKVEFLVSFYNNEISEKSEIFDDQFSVERPDGSNFTLKIRSTKLEDSAMYFCASSEEANYGYTFGSGTRLTVV.

This chain joins TRBV18 and TRBJ2-7; D not certain. V shed 6 bases and J shed 5 bases, with 14 bases lying between them. This CDR3 region has 13 residues. CDR1 is KGHSH and CDR2 is LQKENI in the germline V gene. In nucleotides, the CDR3 is TGTGCCAGCTCGCCCCCTGGCTTCAACGAGCAGTACTTC. Its protein is CASSPPGFNEQYF.

The rearrangement joins TRBV7-9 to TRBJ2-3; no clear D gene. The CDR3 consists of 15 residues. The germline gives CDR1 SEHNR, CDR2 FQNEAQ (reference sequence). Trimming pared 5 bases from V and 1 base from J, leaving 13 bases between. The CDR3 protein is CASSQLAGGTDTQYF. The CDR3 nucleotides read TGTGCCAGCAGCCAATTGGCAGGTGGCACAGATACGCAGTATTTT.

This chain connects TRBV27 to TRBJ1-4, with 9 bases matching TRBD1. This CDR3 has 14 residues. Per germline, CDR1 MNHEY and CDR2 SMNVEV (reference sequence). The V segment lost 6 bases and the J segment 8 bases; nucleotides outside the gene matches: 7. The CDR3 nucleotides read TGTGCCAGCAGAGTACAGGGGGCTGGGGAAAAACTGTTTTTT. It encodes CASRVQGAGEKLFF.

This clone was detected only a few times. The J gene is TRBJ2-7, the V gene TRBV6-5, with 12 positions matching TRBD1. The ends lost 6 bases at V and 4 bases at J; junction bases unmatched: 4. Germline CDR1 MNHEY, CDR2 SVGAGI. This CDR3 spans 14 amino acids. The CDR3 is CASRGQGAKYEQYF. In DNA, the CDR3 is TGTGCCAGCAGGGGACAGGGGGCGAAGTACGAGCAGTACTTC.

Only one count was recorded for this clone. CDR3 amino acids: CASSGGDRMAYEQYF. Here the CDR3 DNA reads TGCGCCAGCAGTGGGGGGGACAGGATGGCCTACGAGCAGTACTTC. V gene TRBV10-2 combines with J gene TRBJ2-7, with TRBD1 matching over 8 bases. With V trimmed by 4 bases and J by 2 bases, 7 bases remained unmatched. Looked up from germline, CDR1 is WSHSY and CDR2 is SAAADI. This CDR3 is 15 amino acids long.

Here the CDR3 reads CASSQTVGSSYEQYF. The CDR3, as DNA: TGTGCCAGCAGCCAAACCGTTGGAAGCTCCTACGAGCAGTACTTC. This sequence joins TRBV4-2 and TRBJ2-7; the D is unclear. Germline CDR1 LGHNA, CDR2 YNFKEQ. The CDR3 extends over 15 amino acids. Trimming removed 2 bases from V and 0 bases from J, with 11 bases in between.

This rearrangement joins TRBV5-4 to TRBJ2-7; a weak D match, TRBD1 (6 bases). CDR1 is SGHNT and CDR2 is YYREEE in the germline V gene (reference sequence). With 4 bases removed from V and 3 bases from J, the gap between germline ends came to 14 bases. The CDR3 extends over 14 amino acids. The CDR3 is CASSARDTRYEQYF. CDR3 in DNA: TGTGCCAGCAGCGCCCGGGACACTCGCTACGAGCAGTACTTC.

The rearrangement uses TRBV7-9 and TRBJ1-1; unclear D gene. V was trimmed by 5 bases and J by 3 bases, leaving 7 bases between them. The CDR3 is made up of 12 amino acids. Germline-derived CDR1 and CDR2 are SEHNR and FQNEAQ (reference sequence). Here the CDR3 reads CASSVFDTEAFF. DNA of the CDR3: TGTGCCAGCAGCGTATTCGACACTGAAGCTTTCTTT.

This rearrangement joins TRBV29-1 to TRBJ1-2; 7 positions match TRBD1. With V trimmed by 6 bases and J by 4 bases, 11 bases remained unmatched. Germline CDR1 and CDR2: SQVTM and ANQGSEA. There are 14 residues in the CDR3. CDR3 sequence (DNA): TGCAGCGTCCGCCGGGACAGCCAATTCTATGGCTACACCTTC. Amino acid sequence: CSVRRDSQFYGYTF.

The chain carries TRBV6-2 or TRBV6-3 and TRBJ1-2, with D possibly TRBD1 on 6 matching bases. The CDR3 covers 17 residues. Trimming stripped 2 bases from V and 6 bases from J, with 22 bases between. CDR1 is MNHEY, CDR2 SVGEGT, per germline. The CDR3 DNA reads as TGTGCCAGCAGTTACAACTTGGACAGCCTGAGGGGGAATGGCTACACCTTC. This sequence encodes CASSYNLDSLRGNGYTF.

This chain links TRBV4-2 with TRBJ2-7; the match to TRBD2 covers 13 bases. Losses at the gene ends were 1 base for V and 4 bases for J; bases not matched to a gene: 4. The CDR3 loop spans 16 amino acids. Germline lookup yields CDR1 LGHNA and CDR2 YNFKEQ. The chain's CDR3 is CASSQGLAGGWYEQYF. In nucleotides, the CDR3 is TGTGCCAGCAGCCAAGGACTAGCGGGGGGATGGTACGAGCAGTACTTC.

This chain's CDR3 is CASSFSAGVPYEQYF. CDR3 coding DNA: TGTGCCAGCAGTTTTTCCGCAGGCGTTCCCTACGAGCAGTACTTC. The chain combines TRBV27 with TRBJ2-7; the D is unclear. Germline V lookup: CDR1 MNHEY, CDR2 SMNVEV (reference sequence). This CDR3 is built from 15 residues. V was shortened by 3 bases and J by 2 bases, with 14 bases between the two germline ends.

This clone was seen only once. The chain joins TRBV12-3 or TRBV12-4 to TRBJ1-5, with D hard to call. CDR3 length: 13 amino acids. V was trimmed by 5 bases and J by 5 bases, leaving 10 bases between them. The CDR3 here is CASSPIADQPQHF. DNA for the CDR3: TGTGCCAGCAGTCCAATAGCGGATCAGCCCCAGCATTTT.

The chain links TRBV6-5 to TRBJ2-1, with D hard to call. The CDR3 has 11 amino acids. The V end was cut by 2 bases, the J end by 6 bases, with 2 bases between. Germline V gene data show CDR1 as MNHEY and CDR2 as SVGAGI. The CDR3 region has the DNA TGTGCCAGCAGTTACGGCAATGAGCAGTTCTTC. Protein product: CASSYGNEQFF.